This TCR beta chain came from a study of blood T cell repertoires in COVID-19. Germline loops: CDR1 SGHRS, CDR2 YFSETQ. The CDR3 extends over 15 amino acids. V trimming: 4 bases; J trimming: 4 bases; junction bases outside the gene matches: 4. Source study methods: Amplification from reference gene primers served as the basis for estimated nucleated cell counts. The protocol was immunoSEQ multiplex PCR, while the TCRdb copy is restricted to in-frame clones and leaves out a portion. V, J and clone size derive from that table, while D and trimming were established from the DNA sequence. The data contain tens of thousands of clones, 70% to 75% of them singletons.

Sample: peripheral blood. The genes are TRBV5-1 and TRBJ1-5, with 11 positions matching TRBD1. This TCR derives from a woman in her 70s with acute or convalescent COVID-19. The CDR3 region is CASSPGQGGNQPQHF. The CDR3 bases are TGCGCCAGCAGCCCGGGACAGGGGGGGAATCAGCCCCAGCATTTT.